The TCR beta chain described here comes from a study of blood T cell repertoires in COVID-19. The overall study: PBMCs, B-cell-depleted T cells, or T cells were the source of the cDNA or gDNA that made up the material.

V shed 3 bases and J 5 bases; nucleotides not matched to a gene: 4. CDR1 LNHDA and CDR2 SQIVND come from the germline V gene (reference sequence). CDR3 length equals 15 residues. The data were produced by immunoSEQ multiplex PCR, yet TCRdb's version contains in-frame clones alone and is incomplete. The sample lists about 480,000 clones; 89% were seen once. Seattle-derived patients entered the study during active infection and were followed longitudinally. What was sequenced was peripheral blood. This clonotype originated in a man younger than 35 with COVID-19, enrolled during active disease. This chain links TRBV19 with TRBJ2-2; 9 nucleotides line up with TRBD1. CDR3 sequence (DNA): TGTGCCAGTAGTATTTACAGGGGGCTTACCGGGGAGCTGTTTTTT. Encoded protein: CASSIYRGLTGELFF.